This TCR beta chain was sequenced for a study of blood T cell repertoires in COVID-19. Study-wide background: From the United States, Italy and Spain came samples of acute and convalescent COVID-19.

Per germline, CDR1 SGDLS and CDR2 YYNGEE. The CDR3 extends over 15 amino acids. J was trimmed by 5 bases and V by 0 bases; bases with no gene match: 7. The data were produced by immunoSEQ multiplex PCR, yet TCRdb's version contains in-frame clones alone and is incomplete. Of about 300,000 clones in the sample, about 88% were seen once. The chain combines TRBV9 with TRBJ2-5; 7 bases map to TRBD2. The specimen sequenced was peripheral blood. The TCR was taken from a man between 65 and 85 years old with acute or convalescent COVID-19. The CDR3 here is CASSVGLARIETQYF. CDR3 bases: TGTGCCAGCAGCGTAGGACTAGCCCGAATCGAGACCCAGTACTTC.